The 24 T cell receptor beta chains below come from one sample, sequenced in a study of blood T cell repertoires in COVID-19. Clones were read by immunoSEQ multiplex PCR, and TCRdb kept only the in-frame ones, dropping some. The table includes a few hundred thousand clones, around 86% detected once. Input material: PBMCs or T cells enriched from blood (not recorded which). The source is a young man who had recovered from COVID-19.

The CDR3 is CASSHLDSPTDTQYF. CDR3 DNA sequence: TGTGCCAGCAGTCATCTGGACAGTCCTACGGATACGCAGTATTTT. The genes are TRBV7-9 and TRBJ2-3, with a possible D match to TRBD1 (6 bases). The CDR3 totals 15 residues. V dropped 6 bases and J dropped 6 bases, with 19 bases sitting between them. Germline V lookup: CDR1 SEHNR, CDR2 FQNEAQ (reference sequence).

This chain uses TRBV7-9 with TRBJ2-1; 12 bases map to TRBD1. J was trimmed by 14 bases and V by 5 bases; bases with no gene match: 13. This CDR3 has 15 amino acids. Germline values: CDR1 SEHNR, CDR2 FQNEAQ (reference sequence). The DNA of the CDR3 is TGTGCCAGCAGCGACCGGGACAGGGGGCCGGTAGGGGAGTTCTTC. Protein: CASSDRDRGPVGEFF.

V gene TRBV28 combines with J gene TRBJ1-4; 7 bases agree with TRBD1. Germline-derived CDR1 and CDR2 are MDHEN and SYDVKM. Trimming at V came to 3 bases and at J to 10 bases, leaving 5 bases not matched to a gene. CDR3 length: 13 residues. CDR3 protein: CASSLRQGGKLFF. In DNA form, the CDR3 reads TGTGCCAGCAGTTTGAGACAGGGCGGAAAACTGTTTTTT.

This chain joins TRBV24-1 and TRBJ1-2; TRBD1 matches 9 bases. Germline CDR1 reads KGHDR; CDR2 reads SFDVKD. The CDR3 covers 13 residues. Unmatched junction bases numbered 6, after V lost 9 bases and J lost 5 bases. CDR3 nucleotides: TGTGCCACCGGGACAGGGCAACAGTATGGCTACACCTTC. As protein: CATGTGQQYGYTF.

The chain combines TRBV11-2 with TRBJ2-3; D is possibly TRBD2 (7 bases). The germline V and J ends were trimmed by 0 bases and 3 bases, with 16 bases remaining between them. This CDR3 has 17 residues. Germline loops: CDR1 SGHAT, CDR2 FQNNGV. CDR3 DNA: TGTGCCAGCAGCTTAGACCCTGGCGGGGGCGGGACAGATACGCAGTATTTT. Translation gives CASSLDPGGGGTDTQYF.

V usage is TRBV10-3 and J usage is TRBJ2-3; D may be TRBD2 (5 bases). The CDR3 spans 14 residues. CDR1 is ENHRY, CDR2 SYGVKD, per germline. The V and J ends lost 2 bases and 2 bases respectively, with 8 bases between them. For the CDR3, the DNA is TGTGCCATCAGTGAGGACTACTTCACAGATACGCAGTATTTT. Its protein product is CAISEDYFTDTQYF.

This clone was found once. The V call is TRBV7-9, the J call TRBJ2-3, with TRBD2 identical over 8 bases. This CDR3 contains 14 residues. Per the germline V gene, CDR1 is SEHNR and CDR2 is FQNEAQ (reference sequence). J gave up 4 bases and V 7 bases, and 7 bases lay outside the gene matches. For the CDR3, the DNA is TGTGCCAGCATTCTAGGACTAGCCGCAGATACGCAGTATTTT. This sequence encodes CASILGLAADTQYF.

This chain uses TRBV18 with TRBJ2-5; the D is unclear. V was trimmed by 3 bases and J by 5 bases, leaving 16 bases between them. This CDR3 spans 15 amino acids. In germline, CDR1 is KGHSH, CDR2 LQKENI. CDR3 coding DNA: TGTGCCAGCTCACCTGGAACAGTTCCGTCCGAGACCCAGTACTTC. This encodes CASSPGTVPSETQYF.

The chain joins TRBV24-1 to TRBJ2-2; 7 bases are shared with TRBD1. The V gene's germline CDR1 is KGHDR and CDR2 SFDVKD. The ends lost 5 bases at V and 3 bases at J; junction bases unmatched: 8. The CDR3 extends over 16 amino acids. CDR3 loop: CATSATDRVDTGELFF. The CDR3 DNA follows: TGTGCCACCAGTGCAACAGACAGGGTCGACACCGGGGAGCTGTTTTTT.

As concerns this clone: Within the sample, other DNA sequences also encode this same CDR3. This chain uses TRBV9 with TRBJ1-4, with 7 bases matching TRBD1. CDR1 SGDLS and CDR2 YYNGEE come from the germline V gene. This CDR3 comprises 15 residues. V lost 1 base and J lost 3; bases outside the gene matches: 3. Here the CDR3 DNA reads TGTGCCAGCAGCGTAAGACAGGGCCCTAATGAAAAACTGTTTTTT. The encoded protein is CASSVRQGPNEKLFF.

This clone has just one count. J is TRBJ1-3 and V is TRBV13, with 10 bases fitting TRBD1. Germline V gene lookup returns CDR1 PRHDT and CDR2 FYEKMQ (reference sequence). With 4 bases clipped from V and 6 bases from J, the junction kept 3 bases outside the gene matches. The CDR3 is 14 amino acids. The CDR3 DNA sequence: TGTGCCAGCAGCTCGCGACAGGGGGCAAACACCATATATTTT. Protein product: CASSSRQGANTIYF.

This clone has only one observation. The germline gene is not matched at one end of the junction; a read error may be the cause. The chain couples TRBV7-7 to TRBJ1-1; D gene uncertain. CDR1 SSHAT and CDR2 FNYEAQ come from the germline V gene (reference sequence). The CDR3 loop spans 13 amino acids. CDR3 sequence (DNA): TGTGCTAGCAGCTTCTCTAAGTCAACGGAAGCTTTCTTT. Encoded protein: CASSFSKSTEAFF.

The V call is TRBV6-1, the J call TRBJ2-7; unclear D gene. V lost 1 base and J lost 0, with 7 bases in between. The germline CDR1 and CDR2 sequences are MNHNS and SASEGT. This CDR3 has 14 residues. CDR3: CASSEESHSYEQYF. The CDR3 DNA sequence: TGTGCCAGCAGTGAAGAGAGCCACTCCTACGAGCAGTACTTC.

To note about this clone: Germline is not matched at one junction end, which may reflect a read error. V gene TRBV7-2 combines with J gene TRBJ2-7, with D perhaps matching TRBD1 (5 bases). This CDR3 spans 13 amino acids. Germline V gene data show CDR1 as SGHTA and CDR2 as FQGNSA. The CDR3 spells CASGLGAGYEQYF. The CDR3 coding sequence is TGTGCCAGCGGCTTAGGGGCCGGCTACGAGCAGTACTTC.

This clone was observed a single time. This chain joins TRBV5-6 and TRBJ1-3, with D maybe TRBD1 (5 bases). The CDR3 extends over 15 amino acids. Trimming removed 4 bases at V and 0 bases at J, with 11 bases between. Germline CDR1 is SGHDT and CDR2 is YYEEEE. CDR3 region: CASSRTGDSGNTIYF. The CDR3 DNA reads as TGTGCCAGCAGCCGTACAGGCGACTCTGGAAACACCATATATTTT.

This chain uses TRBV2 with TRBJ2-2, with D perhaps TRBD2 (7 bases). Per germline, CDR1 SNHLY and CDR2 FYNNEI. Trimming removed 7 bases from V and 2 bases from J, with 26 bases in between. This CDR3 has 19 residues. The DNA of the CDR3 is TGTGCCAGCACTAGGGGGGGGACTCTCTACTTGAGAAACACCGGGGAGCTGTTTTTT. Translation gives CASTRGGTLYLRNTGELFF.

The V call is TRBV13, the J call TRBJ1-5; weak D call: TRBD1 (5 bases). Trimming shortened V by 4 bases and J by 0 bases, and 16 bases separated the two germline ends. CDR1 is PRHDT and CDR2 is FYEKMQ in the germline V gene (reference sequence). The CDR3 loop spans 17 amino acids. The CDR3 DNA follows: TGTGCCAGCAGCTCGGCCGCAGGCAGGGATAGCAATCAGCCCCAGCATTTT. It codes for CASSSAAGRDSNQPQHF.

The chain links TRBV11-2 to TRBJ2-1; TRBD1 might be the D (6 bases). Germline V CDR1 and CDR2: SGHAT, FQNNGV. The V end lost 7 bases, the J end lost 6 bases, and 13 bases lay between the germline ends. The CDR3 extends over 13 amino acids. The CDR3 DNA reads as TGTGCCAGCATCAAGGGGGTAAGCAATGAGCAGTTCTTC. It yields the protein CASIKGVSNEQFF.

The CDR3 DNA is TGCGCCAGCAGTAGACCCGGGGGGGCCCAGCATTTT. Its translation is CASSRPGGAQHF. This rearrangement joins TRBV10-1 to TRBJ1-5, with D possibly being TRBD1 (5 bases). The V end was cut by 5 bases, the J end by 11 bases, with 13 bases between. This CDR3 is built from 12 residues. Germline CDR1 is WNHNN and CDR2 is SYGVQD (reference sequence).

This clone came up once. The chain recombines TRBV19 with TRBJ1-4, with TRBD1 matching over 9 bases. J gave up 5 bases and V 8 bases, and 9 bases lay outside the gene matches. Germline V lookup: CDR1 LNHDA, CDR2 SQIVND (reference sequence). The CDR3 totals 15 residues. CDR3 sequence: CASHRYRGRNEKLFF. The CDR3 DNA follows: TGTGCCAGTCACAGATACAGGGGGCGCAATGAAAAACTGTTTTTT.

The chain combines TRBV10-1 with TRBJ1-1; 9 positions agree with TRBD1. Germline V lookup: CDR1 WNHNN, CDR2 SYGVQD (reference sequence). V gave up 6 bases and J gave up 3 bases; unmatched junction bases: 8. The CDR3 covers 15 residues. This CDR3 is CASSSTGGTDTEAFF. DNA of the CDR3: TGCGCCAGCAGCTCGACAGGGGGAACGGACACTGAAGCTTTCTTT.

The chain links TRBV30 to TRBJ1-2; TRBD1 matches 7 bases. Germline CDR1 reads GTSNPN; CDR2 reads SVGIG (reference sequence). The trim removed 0 bases at V and 5 bases at J, leaving 6 bases unmatched. This CDR3 is built from 14 residues. CDR3 loop: CAWSVDRVGYGYTF. Here the CDR3 DNA reads TGTGCCTGGAGTGTCGACAGGGTGGGATATGGCTACACCTTC.

This clone has only a few counts. The chain recombines TRBV28 with TRBJ1-2, with a tentative D call TRBD1 (6 bases). The CDR3 runs to 13 residues. From germline, CDR1 is MDHEN and CDR2 SYDVKM. V was shortened by 5 bases and J by 8 bases, with 15 bases between the two germline ends. The CDR3, as DNA: TGTGCCAGCAGTCAACAGGGAGGGAAGGGCTACACCTTC. Protein sequence: CASSQQGGKGYTF.

The rearrangement joins TRBV6-5 to TRBJ2-7; TRBD2 is a possible D gene (6 bases). CDR3 length equals 15 residues. Per germline, CDR1 MNHEY and CDR2 SVGAGI. The V end lost 6 bases, the J end lost 1 base, and 16 bases lay between the germline ends. CDR3 DNA: TGTGCCAGCAGGGTTGTCGGGAGTCCTTCCTACGAGCAGTACTTC. Amino acid sequence: CASRVVGSPSYEQYF.